The clone carrying this TCR beta chain showed up just a few times. Its cognate antigen is unknown. This entry is derived from a study of cytomegalovirus exposure and HLA in healthy donors. Broader study findings: The study labeled approximately 150 TCR beta chains cytomegalovirus-associated.

Amplification used 60 Vbeta primers and 13 Jbeta primers. TCRdb keeps only in-frame clones here, not all; method: immunoSEQ multiplex PCR. Seen here are about 120,000 clones, roughly a tenth observed once, and the top ten hold 4.5% to 5%. The sample consisted of PBMCs. The receptor comes from a woman between 18 and 30 years old in good health and CMV-seropositive.

CDR3 protein: CASSLALPGETQYF. Here the CDR3 DNA reads TGTGCCAGCAGCTTAGCCCTCCCGGGAGAGACCCAGTACTTC. The chain is built from TRBV7-9 and TRBJ2-5; no definite D call. V lost 0 bases, J lost 4 bases, and 9 bases lay in between. This CDR3 comprises 14 residues. The germline gives CDR1 SEHNR, CDR2 FQNEAQ (reference sequence).